The sequence of this TCR beta chain was determined in a study of monozygotic twins with inflammatory bowel disease (dated 2019 in TCRdb). For the study in its entirety: The full study comprised 28 monozygotic twin pairs: nine German pairs (four IBD-concordant, five IBD-discordant) and 19 IBD-discordant Danish pairs. Within discordant pairs, disease-associated traits were sought mainly by comparing IBD patients with their genetically identical healthy co-twins. Each individual had, on average, about 151 000 unique TCRalpha sequences and 181 000 unique TCRbeta sequences available for analysis. The full study reports these points: Different T cell subtypes could not be distinguished in the analysis. IBD patients had lower TCRbeta repertoire diversity, measured by the inverse Simpson index, than their healthy co-twins. No single strong signal or clonotype linked to IBD turned up in the results, so the idea that one exists was not supported. Compared with healthy twins, IBD patients shared fewer clonotypes with other individuals, and the difference was most pronounced in patients with signs of disease activity. Because patients were on differing immunosuppressive treatments, the repertoires may have picked up extra background noise and inter-individual variability. Repertoire similarity did not differ between concordant and discordant twins, which could be due to limited statistical power.

A word on this clonotype: Which antigen it targets is not known.

From each donor, a roughly 2.5 ml peripheral blood sample was drawn into PAXgene tubes and stored at -80 degrees C. Without any T cell sorting, total RNA was extracted from whole blood using the PAXgene blood miRNA kit on an automated QIAcube. Peripheral blood from monozygotic twin pairs, either concordant or discordant for inflammatory bowel disease, underwent deep TCRalpha and TCRbeta repertoire profiling that used unique molecular barcoding. Smoking habits were recorded for all twin pairs, with individuals classified as current, former or never smokers. Receptor libraries were prepared by 5' RACE. For each TCR library, approximately 3,700 ng of total RNA was used. For each sample, cDNA was synthesized in eight separate reactions using SMARTScribe reverse transcriptase. During cDNA synthesis, template switching introduced unique molecular identifiers that contained a 6-nucleotide sample barcode. TCRalpha and TCRbeta cDNA was amplified by two nested PCRs of approximately 17 and 9 cycles, with bead purification after each PCR. Before amplification, the cDNA was both treated with uracil DNA-glycosylase and purified with the QIAquick PCR purification kit. In the second PCR, Illumina TruSeq-compatible adapters and sample-specific barcodes were added. TapeStation and Qubit were used to check library quality and concentration, and 4.5 to 6.5 ng of each library was pooled. Sequencing of pooled libraries was carried out on an Illumina HiSeq2500 single-index Rapid Run using 2 x 100 bp reads and custom sequencing primers. Concerning the study's data processing: PCR and sequencing errors were corrected by UMI-based consensus assembly using MiGEC version 1.2.6. MiXCR version 2.1.1 was used for V(D)J alignment, clonotype assembly and CDR3 extraction. Gene usage, clonotype sharing and MAIT/NKT TCR abundance were normalised by analysing the top 1000, 10 000 and 20 000 clonotypes per sample. Diversity was computed as the inverse Simpson index with the vegan R package after downsampling to 27 000 UMIs. Paired Mann-Whitney U tests were applied to discordant twin pairs, with Benjamini-Hochberg correction for multiple testing. TCRdb reprocessed the reads, so every CDR3 protein sequence counts as one entry and DNA is not shown. TCRdb, not the original authors, processed these V and J calls. This sample's listing comprises about 300,000 distinct CDR3 sequences. Of the sample, 5.6% falls within the top ten clones.

From cysteine to phenylalanine, the CDR3 is 13 amino acids long. No nucleotide data were recorded. The germline V gene gives CDR1 as MNHEY and CDR2 as SVGAGI. Here the chain combines TRBV6-5 and TRBJ2-7; as DNA is missing, the TRBD2 call by TCRdb cannot be tested. The receptor's source is a human donor with ulcerative colitis or Crohn's disease, or a healthy co-twin of an affected twin (not recorded which). Sequencing input: blood. The CDR3 sequence is CASSYGGPYEQYF.